The 20 T cell receptor beta chains given below trace back to one sample, sequenced in a study of beta chain features in type 1 diabetes. The study reverse transcribed the entire isolated RNA, so it sequenced expressed TCRB transcripts. This table comes from immunoSEQ multiplex PCR, and its TCRdb copy is limited to in-frame clones, with some not included. The sample consists of 300,000 to 350,000 clones, approximately 15% of them appearing once. The specimen sequenced was central memory CD4+ T cells from blood. The source is a young man in good health.

This clone was picked up one time. CDR3 amino acids: CASSGQGIVTEAFF. The CDR3, as DNA: TGTGCCAGCAGCGGGCAGGGAATCGTCACTGAAGCTTTCTTT. The rearrangement uses TRBV5-4 and TRBJ1-1, with D perhaps matching TRBD1 (5 bases). Germline CDR1 SGHNT, CDR2 YYREEE (reference sequence). V dropped 4 bases and J dropped 4 bases, with 14 bases sitting between them. This CDR3 is built from 14 residues.

This chain connects TRBV11-3 to TRBJ1-1; the D gene is possibly TRBD1 (6 bases). Germline assignment: CDR1 SGHNT and CDR2 YENEEA. Trimming pared 3 bases from V and 5 bases from J, leaving 16 bases between. The CDR3 loop spans 15 amino acids. The CDR3 nucleotides read TGTGCCAGCAGCTTTCATGCCCAGGGGCGGACTGAAGCTTTCTTT. Its protein product is CASSFHAQGRTEAFF.

Ten or more counts support this clone. This chain joins TRBV5-6 and TRBJ1-1; weak D call: TRBD1 (5 bases). The V gene's germline CDR1 is SGHDT and CDR2 YYEEEE. Between the trimmed V and J ends, which lost 5 bases and 5 bases, there was a span of 16 bases. The length of the CDR3 is 14 residues. The CDR3 sequence: CASSFGTRGTEAFF. The DNA of the CDR3 is TGTGCCAGCAGTTTTGGGACCCGAGGTACTGAAGCTTTCTTT.

This clone was detected only a few times. The gene calls are TRBV4-2 and TRBJ1-2; weak D call: TRBD1 (6 bases). Trimming left V 2 bases short and J 6 bases short, with 13 bases between. This CDR3 comprises 14 residues. Germline V gives CDR1 LGHNA, CDR2 YNFKEQ. CDR3 protein: CASSQSQGFDGYTF. The DNA of the CDR3 is TGTGCCAGCAGCCAATCACAGGGTTTCGATGGCTACACCTTC.

This clone was seen a handful of times. V usage is TRBV11-2 and J usage is TRBJ2-1; D remains ambiguous. V shed 6 bases and J shed 3 bases, with 15 bases lying between them. Germline V lookup: CDR1 SGHAT, CDR2 FQNNGV. This CDR3 comprises 15 residues. This chain's CDR3 is CASRSTGLYYNEQFF. The CDR3 nucleotides are TGTGCCAGCAGATCTACCGGGCTCTACTACAATGAGCAGTTCTTC.

With regard to this clone: The junction departs from germline at one end; a sequencing error may be responsible. V usage is TRBV29-1 and J usage is TRBJ2-3; 10 bases are shared with TRBD2. CDR3 length equals 15 residues. Looked up from germline, CDR1 is SQVTM and CDR2 is ANQGSEA. The CDR3 DNA is TGCAGCTTTGAGGGGACTAGCGAAATCACATATACGCAGTATTTT. Its translation is CSFEGTSEITYTQYF.

The rearrangement joins TRBV4-3 to TRBJ2-1; D gene uncertain. Trimming took off 4 bases at V and 6 bases at J, with 13 bases between the two ends. The CDR3 has 14 residues. Germline loops: CDR1 LGHNA, CDR2 YSLEER. DNA for the CDR3: TGCGCCAGCAGCCTCAAGGGTGCGTCCAATGAGCAGTTCTTC. It specifies CASSLKGASNEQFF.

The chain links TRBV19 to TRBJ2-1; TRBD2 might be the D (5 bases). Germline V gene data show CDR1 as LNHDA and CDR2 as SQIVND (reference sequence). The CDR3 has 12 amino acids. V was cut by 2 bases and J by 9 bases, with 8 bases left in between. The CDR3 sequence is CASSISRGEQFF. In DNA form, the CDR3 reads TGTGCCAGTAGTATATCCCGGGGTGAGCAGTTCTTC.

This clone was seen more than once but under ten times. The chain uses TRBV30 and TRBJ1-2, with 8 bases identical to TRBD1. The V gene's germline CDR1 is GTSNPN and CDR2 SVGIG (reference sequence). There are 13 residues in the CDR3. V was pared by 8 bases and J by 3 bases, with 8 bases of the junction left unmatched. The CDR3 reads CAGNRGFDYGYTF. In nucleotides, the CDR3 is TGTGCCGGGAACAGGGGGTTTGACTATGGCTACACCTTC.

This clone occurred a few times. The chain has TRBV6-5 and TRBJ2-5; 10 bases map to TRBD1. The V gene end was trimmed by 7 bases and the J gene end by 2 bases; junction bases not matched to a gene: 7. Looked up from germline, CDR1 is MNHEY and CDR2 is SVGAGI. This CDR3 has 15 residues. The CDR3 DNA reads as TGTGCCAGCAAGGGTAGGACAGGGGGACAAGAGACCCAGTACTTC. As protein: CASKGRTGGQETQYF.

This clone was seen ten or more times. CDR3 nucleotide sequence: TGTGCCAGCATAGCTGGAACCGCTGGAAACACCATATATTTT. It yields the protein CASIAGTAGNTIYF. The chain couples TRBV28 to TRBJ1-3; D is unclear. The CDR3 sequence is 14 residues long. V gave up 7 bases and J gave up 2 bases, with 12 bases separating them. Germline lookup yields CDR1 MDHEN and CDR2 SYDVKM.

This clone was seen more than once but under ten times. V is TRBV7-2 and J is TRBJ2-5; no definite D call. The V gene's germline CDR1 is SGHTA and CDR2 FQGNSA. The CDR3 covers 12 residues. Deletions cut 5 bases from V and 10 bases from J, with 14 bases between. The CDR3 nucleotides are TGTGCCAGCAGCCACGAAAGGAGCAGCCAGTACTTC. It specifies CASSHERSSQYF.

V usage is TRBV11-3 and J usage is TRBJ2-1; D unclear. The germline CDR1 and CDR2 sequences are SGHNT and YENEEA. CDR3 length: 13 amino acids. Trimming left V 1 base short and J 6 bases short, with 7 bases between. The CDR3 DNA reads as TGTGCCAGCAGCTTAGTGGGTGGCAATGAGCAGTTCTTC. It yields the protein CASSLVGGNEQFF.

This clone has more than one count but fewer than ten. V usage is TRBV5-6 and J usage is TRBJ2-7, with a weak D call TRBD1 (5 bases). Germline V gene data show CDR1 as SGHDT and CDR2 as YYEEEE. This CDR3 spans 14 amino acids. With 1 base removed from V and 1 base from J, the gap between germline ends came to 9 bases. The CDR3 sequence: CASSLRKGSYEQYV. In DNA, the CDR3 is TGTGCCAGCAGCTTGAGGAAGGGGTCCTACGAGCAGTACGTC.

The chain carries TRBV4-1 and TRBJ2-7; 9 positions agree with TRBD2. Germline V gene lookup returns CDR1 MGHRA and CDR2 YSYEKL. The CDR3 covers 16 residues. V gave up 0 bases and J gave up 4 bases; unmatched junction bases: 7. For the CDR3, the DNA is TGCGCCAGCAGCCAAGAGCTTAGCGGGAGAATGTACGAGCAGTACGTC. It specifies CASSQELSGRMYEQYV.

A few counts support this clone. This chain links TRBV2 with TRBJ1-1; D remains ambiguous. Deletions cut 4 bases from V and 7 bases from J, with 13 bases between. The CDR3 consists of 13 residues. The V gene's germline CDR1 is SNHLY and CDR2 FYNNEI. CDR3: CASSVEALHEAFF. The CDR3 DNA reads TGTGCCAGCAGTGTAGAAGCGCTTCATGAAGCTTTCTTT.

The CDR3 spells CATDSIPHEQFF. In DNA, the CDR3 is TGCGCCACCGACTCGATCCCACATGAGCAGTTCTTC. This chain connects TRBV10-1 to TRBJ2-1; no clear D. Trimming stripped 10 bases from V and 8 bases from J, with 15 bases between. The germline V gene encodes CDR1 WNHNN and CDR2 SYGVQD (reference sequence). This CDR3 has 12 amino acids.

This clone was counted only a few times. V and J are TRBV5-1 and TRBJ2-3; 8 bases agree with TRBD1. CDR1 and CDR2 (germline): SGHRS, YFSETQ. The V segment lost 4 bases and the J segment 2 bases; nucleotides outside the gene matches: 6. This CDR3 region has 15 residues. This CDR3 reads CASSPTDRDTDTQYF. The DNA for the CDR3 is TGCGCCAGCAGCCCGACGGACAGGGACACAGATACGCAGTATTTT.

This clone showed up just a few times. The V gene is TRBV5-1, the J gene TRBJ2-2; D perhaps matches TRBD1 (6 bases). The V and J ends lost 4 bases and 7 bases respectively, with 14 bases between them. Per the germline V gene, CDR1 is SGHRS and CDR2 is YFSETQ. The CDR3 runs 14 residues. CDR3 amino acids: CASSHREFGGELFF. The CDR3 coding sequence is TGCGCCAGCAGCCACAGGGAGTTCGGCGGGGAGCTGTTTTTT.

The rearrangement joins TRBV7-3 to TRBJ2-5; D unclear. V lost 3 bases and J 2 bases, leaving 7 bases between the germline ends. This CDR3 contains 13 residues. Germline values: CDR1 SGHTA, CDR2 FQGTGA. For the CDR3, the DNA is TGTGCCAGCAGCTTTCGCACGCAAGAGACCCAGTACTTC. It yields the protein CASSFRTQETQYF.